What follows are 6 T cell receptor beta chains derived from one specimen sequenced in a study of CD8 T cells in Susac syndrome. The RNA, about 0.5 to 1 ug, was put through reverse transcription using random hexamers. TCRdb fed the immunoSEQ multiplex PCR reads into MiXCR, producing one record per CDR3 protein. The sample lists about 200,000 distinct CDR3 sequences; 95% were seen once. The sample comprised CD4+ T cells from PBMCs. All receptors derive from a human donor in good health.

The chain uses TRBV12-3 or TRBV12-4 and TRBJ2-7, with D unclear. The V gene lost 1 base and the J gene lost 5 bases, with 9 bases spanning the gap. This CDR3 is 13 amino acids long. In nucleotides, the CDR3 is TGTGCCAGCAGTTTAGGGCCTCCGGACGAGCAGTACGTC. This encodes CASSLGPPDEQYV.

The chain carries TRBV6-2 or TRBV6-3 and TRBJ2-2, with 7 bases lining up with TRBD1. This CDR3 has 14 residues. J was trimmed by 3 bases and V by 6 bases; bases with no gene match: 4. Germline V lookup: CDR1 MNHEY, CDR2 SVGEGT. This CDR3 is CASSGQVDTGELFF. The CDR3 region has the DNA TGTGCCAGCAGCGGACAGGTCGACACCGGGGAGCTGTTTTTT.

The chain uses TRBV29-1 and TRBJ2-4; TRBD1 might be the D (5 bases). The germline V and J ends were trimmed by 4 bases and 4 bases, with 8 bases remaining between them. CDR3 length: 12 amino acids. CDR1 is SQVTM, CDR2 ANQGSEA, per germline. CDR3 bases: TGCAGCGTTGGGCAGGGTAAAAACATTCAGTACTTC. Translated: CSVGQGKNIQYF. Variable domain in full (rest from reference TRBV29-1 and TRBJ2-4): SAVISQKPSRDICQRGTSLTIQCQVDSQVTMMFWYRQQPGQSLTLIATANQGSEATYESGFVIDKFPISRPNLTFSTLTVSNMSPEDSSIYLCSVGQGKNIQYFGAGTRLSVL.

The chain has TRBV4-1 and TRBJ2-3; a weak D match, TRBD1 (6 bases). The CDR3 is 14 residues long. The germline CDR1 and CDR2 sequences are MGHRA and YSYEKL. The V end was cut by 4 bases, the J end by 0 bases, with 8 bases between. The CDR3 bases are TGCGCCAGCAGCCCGGGACACAGCACAGATACGCAGTATTTT. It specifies CASSPGHSTDTQYF.

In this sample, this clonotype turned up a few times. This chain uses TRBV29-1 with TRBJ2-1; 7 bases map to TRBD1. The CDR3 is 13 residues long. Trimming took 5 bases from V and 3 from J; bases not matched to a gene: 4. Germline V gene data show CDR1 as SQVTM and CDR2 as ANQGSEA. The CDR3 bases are TGCAGCGTTCCCGGGACAGACTACAATGAGCAGTTCTTC. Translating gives CSVPGTDYNEQFF.

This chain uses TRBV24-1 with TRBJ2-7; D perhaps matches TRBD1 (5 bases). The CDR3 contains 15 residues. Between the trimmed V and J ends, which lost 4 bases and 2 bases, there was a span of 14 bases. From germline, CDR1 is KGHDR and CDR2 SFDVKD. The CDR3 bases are TGTGCCACCAGTGACACGACAGAGAATCCCTACGAGCAGTACTTC. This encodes CATSDTTENPYEQYF.